This entry concerns a single T cell receptor beta chain. Its specific antigen is unknown. No quality values exist for individual bases; no much larger clone is one base distant. According to the study, the label for this sample's time point signals: approximately 25 months on ibrutinib. For TCR beta library preparation, roughly 2 micrograms of genomic DNA was extracted from cryopreserved PBMCs. High-throughput TCR beta sequencing was performed on longitudinal blood samples from CLL patients receiving ibrutinib monotherapy. Patients were enrolled in a phase 2 open-label single-center ibrutinib monotherapy trial. The data were taken from a study of cytotoxic CD8 clonotypes in ibrutinib-treated CLL (dated by TCRdb to the early 2020s). General notes on the study: The cohort included some 14 treatment-naive and ten to twelve relapsed/refractory patients; approximately 17 were IGHV unmutated. Response samples were taken after a median of 12 months on treatment, ranging from roughly 6 to 36 months. On average, each sample had some 250,000 productive templates and roughly 95,000 productive rearrangements. Cryopreserved peripheral blood mononuclear cells were collected before treatment, at response, and at either disease progression or sustained remission. Responses were partial in roughly 25 patients and complete in 2; after median 68 months follow-up, roughly 14 stayed in remission and 12 progressed. Of the roughly 90 participants in the trial, about 26 had longitudinal samples available. Every sample from remission and from progressive disease was obtained while the patients were still on ibrutinib.

V loses 5 bases at its end and J loses 9 bases; junction bases beyond the gene matches: 11. The germline V gene gives CDR1 as SGHTA and CDR2 as FQGNSA. The CDR3 holds 14 amino acids from the cysteine to the phenylalanine. Only CDR3 DNA remains: 42 bases, in frame from the first base. General conclusions and limits of the study: At baseline, clonality was higher than in age-matched healthy donors and showed a strong correlation with circulating CD8+ T-cell counts. Public clonotypes were rare and either contracted or stayed stable during treatment, and the rise in clonality at ibrutinib response reflected the expansion of private clonotypes. An increase in clonality was observed at ibrutinib response, with clonality remaining stable during sustained remission and falling back toward baseline at progression. Sustained-remission and progressing patients did not have matched sampling times, and lymph node repertoires were not examined.

A MiSeq instrument was used for deep resolution sequencing, which targeted depths ranging from 1 in 1 million up to 1 in 200,000 T cells, with coverage averaging 10x for each clonotype. The immunoSEQ hsTCRB Kit was used to generate the TCR beta libraries. From the authors' description of their analysis: ImmunoSEQ Data Assistant and ImmunoSEQ Analyzer were used for data analysis, and V, D and J genes were assigned according to IMGT definitions. Clonality, which ranges from 0 to 1, was calculated by subtracting the normalized Shannon entropy of productive rearrangement frequencies from one. Public clonotype analysis was restricted to overrepresented clonotypes comprising at least 0.05% of each patient's repertoire. About a dozen repertoires from age-matched healthy donors, obtained from immuneACCESS, served as clonality controls. In TCRdb, the immuneACCESS table is reduced to in-frame sequences with V and J assigned. These tables do not hold every clone; where another copy was compared, an unresolved V gene accounts for under half, and the others remain unexplained. From that table come the V and J calls and clone size; the DNA was used to work out D and trimming. For this sample the table gives about 29,000 clones, of which over 75% were detected only once. About 7.6% of the sample is in the top ten clones.

This material consisted of PBMCs, taken after 24 months of ibrutinib treatment. Recombination linked TRBV7-2 to TRBJ2-7, and TRBD1 matches 9 of the central bases. This receptor was obtained from a human donor with chronic lymphocytic leukemia. The nucleotide sequence is TGTGCCAGCAGCCCAACCTGGACAGGGGAAGCGCAGTACTTC. Translated, it gives CASSPTWTGEAQYF.